The T cell receptor (beta chain) under discussion was sequenced for a study of identifying expanded T cells in peripheral blood. This CDR3 is 15 amino acids long. The V gene's germline CDR1 is SGHTA and CDR2 FQGTGA. The V and J ends lost 5 bases and 5 bases, in that order; junction bases with no gene match: 10. Whole-study findings and limits: Roughly two-week clone count variance significantly increased as total template count grew. Differentially abundant clones: around 1.2 between replicates, 16.4 at around 14 days, approximately 18 at four.

Profiled with immunoSEQ multiplex PCR; TCRdb holds only in-frame clones, not every one. This table holds 70,000 to 95,000 clones, around nine tenths found once. This clone was observed a single time. Its matching antigen is unknown. During the collection period, no donor immune events like infections were recorded. V is TRBV7-3 and J is TRBJ2-5; TRBD2 matches 8 bases. Sequenced: blood. The source of this sequence is a person aged 18 to 70 in good health. The CDR3 DNA follows: TGTGCCAGCAGCCCCGCCGGGGGGGCCGCTGAGACCCAGTACTTC. Its translation is CASSPAGGAAETQYF.